The next 7 T cell receptor beta chains were all read from a single sample in a study of cytomegalovirus exposure and HLA in healthy donors. The PCR made use of 60 Vbeta and 13 Jbeta primers. Profiling relied on immunoSEQ multiplex PCR, and the TCRdb table lists in-frame clones only, not all of them. Here the sample spans 100,000 to 150,000 clones, 8% to 11% being singletons. The sequencing input was PBMCs. These receptors originate from a woman younger than 30 in good health and CMV-seropositive.

V gene TRBV5-4 combines with J gene TRBJ2-3, with D hard to call. Germline values: CDR1 SGHNT, CDR2 YYREEE (reference sequence). There are 16 residues in the CDR3. Trimming left V 4 bases short and J 4 bases short, with 19 bases between. CDR3 loop: CASSARTGLLADTQYF. CDR3 bases: TGTGCCAGCAGCGCCCGAACGGGTCTATTGGCAGATACGCAGTATTTT.

The CDR3 loop reads CASSPRTSGKYEQYF. The CDR3, as DNA: TGTGCCAGCAGCCCGCGGACTAGCGGGAAGTACGAGCAGTACTTC. This chain uses TRBV7-9 with TRBJ2-7, with 12 bases matching TRBD2. The CDR3 covers 15 residues. Germline CDR1 SEHNR, CDR2 FQNEAQ (reference sequence). The V segment lost 5 bases and the J segment 4 bases; nucleotides outside the gene matches: 6.

This chain joins TRBV15 and TRBJ2-7; 9 bases match TRBD1. After removal of 0 bases from V and 2 bases from J, the junction contained 5 bases not matched to a gene. Germline CDR1 is LNHNV and CDR2 is YYDKDF (reference sequence). The CDR3 sequence is 16 residues long. CDR3 nucleotide sequence: TGTGCCACCAGCAGAGATCGGGACAGGGCGACCTACGAGCAGTACTTC. This gives the protein CATSRDRDRATYEQYF.

This clone was counted between two and nine times. This chain uses TRBV11-2 with TRBJ1-2, with D unclear. CDR3 size: 14 residues. The V gene's germline CDR1 is SGHAT and CDR2 FQNNGV. The V gene lost 5 bases and the J gene lost 4 bases, with 14 bases spanning the gap. The CDR3 here is CASSPYEVSYGYTF. CDR3 sequence (DNA): TGTGCCAGCAGCCCCTACGAGGTTAGCTATGGCTACACCTTC.

This clone has only a few counts. This chain uses TRBV6-1 with TRBJ1-5; no definite D call. Trimming pared 5 bases from V and 7 bases from J, leaving 15 bases between. CDR3 length equals 14 residues. Germline lookup yields CDR1 MNHNS and CDR2 SASEGT. CDR3 amino acids: CASSPGRGNQPQHF. CDR3 nucleotides: TGTGCCAGCAGTCCTGGGCGGGGTAACCAGCCCCAGCATTTT.

In this sample, this clone turned up a few times. The chain employs TRBV5-1 and TRBJ1-1, with 7 bases matching TRBD1. V was pared by 4 bases and J by 3 bases, with 6 bases of the junction left unmatched. CDR1 SGHRS and CDR2 YFSETQ come from the germline V gene. The CDR3 length is 14 residues. CDR3 protein: CASSKGTGDTEAFF. In DNA, the CDR3 is TGCGCCAGCAGCAAAGGAACAGGGGACACTGAAGCTTTCTTT. Combining the CDR3 with reference TRBV5-1 and TRBJ1-1 gives the whole variable domain KAGVTQTPRYLIKTRGQQVTLSCSPISGHRSVSWYQQTPGQGLQFLFEYFSETQRNKGNFPGRFSGRQFSNSRSEMNVSTLELGDSALYLCASSKGTGDTEAFFGQGTRLTVV.

The chain uses TRBV5-6 and TRBJ2-1; weak D call: TRBD2 (6 bases). Germline V gene lookup returns CDR1 SGHDT and CDR2 YYEEEE. Trimming removed 10 bases at V and 7 bases at J, with 21 bases between. The CDR3 spans 14 residues. The CDR3 sequence is CAFSTGSFMNEQFF. DNA of the CDR3: TGTGCCTTCTCAACCGGGAGTTTTATGAATGAGCAGTTCTTC.